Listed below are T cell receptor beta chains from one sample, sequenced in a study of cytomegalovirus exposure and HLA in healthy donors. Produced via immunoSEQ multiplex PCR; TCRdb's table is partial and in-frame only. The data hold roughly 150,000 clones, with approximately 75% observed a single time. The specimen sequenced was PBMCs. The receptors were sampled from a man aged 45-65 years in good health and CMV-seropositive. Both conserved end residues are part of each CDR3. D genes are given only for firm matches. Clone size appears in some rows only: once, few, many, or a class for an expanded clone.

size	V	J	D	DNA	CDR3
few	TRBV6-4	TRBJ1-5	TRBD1	TGTGCCACCGAGACAGGGAACAAACAGCCCCAGCATTTT	CATETGNKQPQHF
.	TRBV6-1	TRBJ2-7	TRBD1	TGTGCCAGCAATCGGGACAGGGTAACCTACGAGCAGTACTTC	CASNRDRVTYEQYF
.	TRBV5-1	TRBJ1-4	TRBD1	TGCGCCAGCAGCTCCCGGACAGGGGATGAGGAAAAACTGTTTTTT	CASSSRTGDEEKLFF
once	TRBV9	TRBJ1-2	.	TGTGCCAGCAGCGGGGGGCAGGGGACCTATGGCTACACCTTC	CASSGGQGTYGYTF
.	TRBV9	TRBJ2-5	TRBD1	TGTGCCAGCAGCGACGGTCGGAGACAGGGGGCCCAAGAGACCCAGTACTTC	CASSDGRRQGAQETQYF
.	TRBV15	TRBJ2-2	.	TGTGCCACCAGCACTGGCGGGGCCGGGGAGCTGTTTTTT	CATSTGGAGELFF
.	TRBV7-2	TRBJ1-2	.	TGTGCCAGCAGCTTAGGGCAAGCTAACTATGGCTACACCTTC	CASSLGQANYGYTF
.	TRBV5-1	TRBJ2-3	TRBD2	TGCGCCAGCAGCGGTAGCGGGGGTGGCACAGATACGCAGTATTTT	CASSGSGGGTDTQYF
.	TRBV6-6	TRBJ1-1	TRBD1	TGTGCCAGCAGTTACCAGCGGACAGGCCTGAACACTGAAGCTTTCTTT	CASSYQRTGLNTEAFF
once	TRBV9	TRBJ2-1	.	TGTGCCAGCAGCGTAGCTAGGTACTCCCTCCCCCATGAGCAGTTCTTC	CASSVARYSLPHEQFF
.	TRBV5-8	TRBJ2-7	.	TGTGCCAGCAGTATCGAGACAGGTTTCACCTACGAGCAGTACTTC	CASSIETGFTYEQYF
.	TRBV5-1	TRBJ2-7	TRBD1	TGCGCCAGCAGCGTCGGACAGGGAGGTTACGAGCAGTACTTC	CASSVGQGGYEQYF
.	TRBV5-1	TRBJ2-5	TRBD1	TGCGCCAGCAGCTTAGACAGGGGCCGGGAGACCCAGTACTTC	CASSLDRGRETQYF
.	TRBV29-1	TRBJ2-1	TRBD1	TGCAGCGTAGATGGACAGGGCTACAATGAGCAGTTCTTC	CSVDGQGYNEQFF
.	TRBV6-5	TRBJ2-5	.	TGTGCCACCGCGGGGGCGTCGGGGGTGGAGACCCAGTACTTC	CATAGASGVETQYF